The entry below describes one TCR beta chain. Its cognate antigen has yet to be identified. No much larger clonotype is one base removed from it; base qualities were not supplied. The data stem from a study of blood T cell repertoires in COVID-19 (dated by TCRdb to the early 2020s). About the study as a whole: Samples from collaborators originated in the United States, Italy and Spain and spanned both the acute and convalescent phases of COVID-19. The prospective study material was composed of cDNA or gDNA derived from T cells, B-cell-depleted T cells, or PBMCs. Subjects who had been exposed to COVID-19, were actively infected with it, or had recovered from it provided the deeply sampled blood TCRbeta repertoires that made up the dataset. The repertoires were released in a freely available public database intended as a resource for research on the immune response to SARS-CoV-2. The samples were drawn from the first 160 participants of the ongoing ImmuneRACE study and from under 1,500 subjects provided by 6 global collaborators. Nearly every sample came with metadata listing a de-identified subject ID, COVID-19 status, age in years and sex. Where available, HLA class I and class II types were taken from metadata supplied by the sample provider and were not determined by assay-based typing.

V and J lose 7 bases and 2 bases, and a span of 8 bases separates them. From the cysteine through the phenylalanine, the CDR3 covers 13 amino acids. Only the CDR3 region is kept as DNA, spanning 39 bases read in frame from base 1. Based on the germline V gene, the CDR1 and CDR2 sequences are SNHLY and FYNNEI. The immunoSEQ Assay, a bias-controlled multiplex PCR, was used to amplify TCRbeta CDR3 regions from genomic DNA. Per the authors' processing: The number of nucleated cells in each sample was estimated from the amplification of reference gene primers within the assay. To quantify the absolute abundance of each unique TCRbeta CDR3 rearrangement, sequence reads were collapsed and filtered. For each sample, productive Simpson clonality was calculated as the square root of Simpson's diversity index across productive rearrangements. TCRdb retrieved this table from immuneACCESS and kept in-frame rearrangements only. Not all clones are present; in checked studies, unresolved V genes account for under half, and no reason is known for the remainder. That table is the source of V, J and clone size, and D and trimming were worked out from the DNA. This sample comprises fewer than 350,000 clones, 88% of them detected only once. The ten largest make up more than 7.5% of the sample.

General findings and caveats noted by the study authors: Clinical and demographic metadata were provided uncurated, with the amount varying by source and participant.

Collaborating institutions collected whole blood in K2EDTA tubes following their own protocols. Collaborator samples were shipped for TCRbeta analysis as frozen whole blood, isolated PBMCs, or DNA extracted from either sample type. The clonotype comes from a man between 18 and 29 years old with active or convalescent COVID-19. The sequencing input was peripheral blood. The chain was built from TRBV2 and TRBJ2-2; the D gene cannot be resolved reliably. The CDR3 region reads CASKALNTGELFF. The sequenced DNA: TGTGCCAGCAAAGCACTAAACACCGGGGAGCTGTTTTTT.